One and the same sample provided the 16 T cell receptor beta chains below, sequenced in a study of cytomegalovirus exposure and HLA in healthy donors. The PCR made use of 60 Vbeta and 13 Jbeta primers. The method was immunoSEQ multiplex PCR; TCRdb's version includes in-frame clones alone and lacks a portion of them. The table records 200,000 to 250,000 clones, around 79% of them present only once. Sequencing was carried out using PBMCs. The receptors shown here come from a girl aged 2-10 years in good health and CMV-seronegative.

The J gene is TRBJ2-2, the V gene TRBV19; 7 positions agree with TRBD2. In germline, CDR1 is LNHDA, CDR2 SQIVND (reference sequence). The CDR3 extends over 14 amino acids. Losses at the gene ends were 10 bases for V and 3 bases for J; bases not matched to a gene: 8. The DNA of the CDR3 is TGTGCCACGCAGGGAGGGCTCGACACCGGGGAGCTGTTTTTT. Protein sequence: CATQGGLDTGELFF.

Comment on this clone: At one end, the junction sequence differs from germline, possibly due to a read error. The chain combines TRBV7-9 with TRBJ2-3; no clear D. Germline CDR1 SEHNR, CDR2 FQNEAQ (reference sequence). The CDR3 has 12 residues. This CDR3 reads CSSSHNTDTQYF. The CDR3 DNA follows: TGTTCCAGCAGCCACAACACAGATACGCAGTATTTT.

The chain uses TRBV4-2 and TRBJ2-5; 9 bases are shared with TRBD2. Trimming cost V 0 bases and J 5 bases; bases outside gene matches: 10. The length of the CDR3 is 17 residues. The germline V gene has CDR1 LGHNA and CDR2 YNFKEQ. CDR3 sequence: CASSQDGSGGGHETQYF. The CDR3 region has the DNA TGTGCCAGCAGCCAAGATGGTAGCGGGGGAGGTCATGAGACCCAGTACTTC.

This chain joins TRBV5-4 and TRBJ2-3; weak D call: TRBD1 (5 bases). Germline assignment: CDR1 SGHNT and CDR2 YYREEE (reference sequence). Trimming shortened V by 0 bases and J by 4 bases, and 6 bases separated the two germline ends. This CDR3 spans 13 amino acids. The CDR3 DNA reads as TGTGCCAGCAGCTTGGGGGGCCCAGATACGCAGTATTTT. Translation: CASSLGGPDTQYF.

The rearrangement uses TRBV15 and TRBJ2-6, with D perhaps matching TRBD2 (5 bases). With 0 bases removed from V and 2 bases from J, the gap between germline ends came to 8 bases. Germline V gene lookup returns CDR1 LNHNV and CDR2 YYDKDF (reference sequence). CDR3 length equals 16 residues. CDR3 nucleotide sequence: TGTGCCACCAGCAGAGATCGGGGAACTGGGGCCAACGTCCTGACTTTC. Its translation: CATSRDRGTGANVLTF.

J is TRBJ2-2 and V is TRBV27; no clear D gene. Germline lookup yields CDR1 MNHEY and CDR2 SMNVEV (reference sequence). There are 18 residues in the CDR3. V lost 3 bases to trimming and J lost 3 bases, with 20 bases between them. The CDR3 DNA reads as TGTGCCAGCAGTTTCTACCCCCCTACCAGGTTTTACACCGGGGAGCTGTTTTTT. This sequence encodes CASSFYPPTRFYTGELFF.

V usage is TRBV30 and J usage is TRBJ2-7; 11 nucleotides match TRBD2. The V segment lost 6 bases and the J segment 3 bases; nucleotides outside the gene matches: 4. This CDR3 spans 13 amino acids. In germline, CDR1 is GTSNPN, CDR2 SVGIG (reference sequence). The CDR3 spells CACLTSGVYEQYF. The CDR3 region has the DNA TGTGCCTGCCTGACTAGCGGGGTCTACGAGCAGTACTTC.

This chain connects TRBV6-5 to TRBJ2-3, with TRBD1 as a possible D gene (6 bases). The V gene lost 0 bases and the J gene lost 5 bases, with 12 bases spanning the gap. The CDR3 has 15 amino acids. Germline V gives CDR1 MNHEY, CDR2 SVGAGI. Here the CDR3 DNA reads TGTGCCAGCAGTTACTCGGGGGCCCCGGGAGATACGCAGTATTTT. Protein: CASSYSGAPGDTQYF.

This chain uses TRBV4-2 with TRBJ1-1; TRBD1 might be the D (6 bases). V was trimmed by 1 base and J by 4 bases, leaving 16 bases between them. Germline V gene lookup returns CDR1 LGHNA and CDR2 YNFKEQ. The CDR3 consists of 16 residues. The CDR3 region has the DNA TGTGCCAGCAGCCAAGCCCGGGGGGCGCGGGGCACTGAAGCTTTCTTT. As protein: CASSQARGARGTEAFF.

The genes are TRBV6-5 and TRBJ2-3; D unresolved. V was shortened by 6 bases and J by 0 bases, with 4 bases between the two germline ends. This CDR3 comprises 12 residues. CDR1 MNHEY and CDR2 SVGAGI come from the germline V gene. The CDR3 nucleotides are TGTGCCAGCAGATCTAGCACAGATACGCAGTATTTT. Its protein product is CASRSSTDTQYF.

The CDR3: CATSKDRGFNEKLFF. CDR3 sequence (DNA): TGTGCCACCAGCAAGGACAGGGGGTTTAATGAAAAACTGTTTTTT. The V call is TRBV15, the J call TRBJ1-4, with TRBD1 identical over 10 bases. The CDR3 has 15 amino acids. CDR1 and CDR2 (germline): LNHNV, YYDKDF (reference sequence). Germline trimming cut 4 bases from V and 4 bases from J; bases unmatched to any gene: 3.

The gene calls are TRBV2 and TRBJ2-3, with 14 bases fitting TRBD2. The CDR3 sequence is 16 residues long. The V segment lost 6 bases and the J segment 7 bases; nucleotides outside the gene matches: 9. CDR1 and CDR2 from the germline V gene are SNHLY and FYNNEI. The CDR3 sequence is CASSTGTSGREYTQYF. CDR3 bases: TGTGCCAGCAGCACCGGGACTAGCGGGAGAGAGTATACGCAGTATTTT.

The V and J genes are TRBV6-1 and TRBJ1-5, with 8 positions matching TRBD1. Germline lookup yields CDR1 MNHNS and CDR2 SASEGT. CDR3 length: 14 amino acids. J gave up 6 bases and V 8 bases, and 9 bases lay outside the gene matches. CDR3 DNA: TGTGCCAGCGGTTTCAGGGGGCAGGGTCAGCCCCAGCATTTT. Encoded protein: CASGFRGQGQPQHF.

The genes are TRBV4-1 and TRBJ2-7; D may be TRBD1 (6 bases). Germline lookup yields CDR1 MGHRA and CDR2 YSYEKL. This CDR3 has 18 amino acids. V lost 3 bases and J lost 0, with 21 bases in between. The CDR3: CASSQDLPGRDISYEQYF. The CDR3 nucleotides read TGCGCCAGCAGCCAGGACCTCCCGGGACGGGACATCTCCTACGAGCAGTACTTC.

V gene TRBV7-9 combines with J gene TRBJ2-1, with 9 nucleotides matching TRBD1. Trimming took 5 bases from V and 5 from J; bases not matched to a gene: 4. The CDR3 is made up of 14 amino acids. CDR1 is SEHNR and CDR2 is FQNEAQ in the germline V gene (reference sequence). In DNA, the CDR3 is TGTGCCAGCAGCGCCGGGACAGGGAACAATGAGCAGTTCTTC. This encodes CASSAGTGNNEQFF. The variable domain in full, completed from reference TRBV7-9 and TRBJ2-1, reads DTGVSQNPRHKITKRGQNVTFRCDPISEHNRLYWYRQTLGQGPEFLTYFQNEAQLEKSRLLSDRFSAERPKGSFSTLEIQRTEQGDSAMYLCASSAGTGNNEQFFGPGTRLTVL.

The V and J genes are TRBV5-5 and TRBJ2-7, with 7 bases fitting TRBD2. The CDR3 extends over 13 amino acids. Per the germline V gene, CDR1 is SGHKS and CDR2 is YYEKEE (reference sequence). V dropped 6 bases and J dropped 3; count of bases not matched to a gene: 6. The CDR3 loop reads CASNGGDSYEQYF. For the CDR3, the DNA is TGTGCCAGCAATGGGGGGGATAGCTACGAGCAGTACTTC.